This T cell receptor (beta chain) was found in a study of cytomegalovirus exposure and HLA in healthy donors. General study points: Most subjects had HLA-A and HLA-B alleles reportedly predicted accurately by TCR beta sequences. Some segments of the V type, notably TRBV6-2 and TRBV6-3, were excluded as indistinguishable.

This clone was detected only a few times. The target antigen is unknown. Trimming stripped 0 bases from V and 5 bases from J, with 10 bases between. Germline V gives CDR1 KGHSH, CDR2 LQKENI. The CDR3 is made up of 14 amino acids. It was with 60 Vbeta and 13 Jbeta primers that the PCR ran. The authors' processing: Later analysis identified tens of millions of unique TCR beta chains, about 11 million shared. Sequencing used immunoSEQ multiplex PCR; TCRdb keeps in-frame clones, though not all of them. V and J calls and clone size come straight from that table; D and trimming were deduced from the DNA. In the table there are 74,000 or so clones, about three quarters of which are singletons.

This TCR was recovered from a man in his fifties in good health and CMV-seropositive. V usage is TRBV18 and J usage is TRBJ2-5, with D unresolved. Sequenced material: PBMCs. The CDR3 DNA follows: TGTGCCAGCTCACCACCGGTCCAGGTCGAGACCCAGTACTTC. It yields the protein CASSPPVQVETQYF.